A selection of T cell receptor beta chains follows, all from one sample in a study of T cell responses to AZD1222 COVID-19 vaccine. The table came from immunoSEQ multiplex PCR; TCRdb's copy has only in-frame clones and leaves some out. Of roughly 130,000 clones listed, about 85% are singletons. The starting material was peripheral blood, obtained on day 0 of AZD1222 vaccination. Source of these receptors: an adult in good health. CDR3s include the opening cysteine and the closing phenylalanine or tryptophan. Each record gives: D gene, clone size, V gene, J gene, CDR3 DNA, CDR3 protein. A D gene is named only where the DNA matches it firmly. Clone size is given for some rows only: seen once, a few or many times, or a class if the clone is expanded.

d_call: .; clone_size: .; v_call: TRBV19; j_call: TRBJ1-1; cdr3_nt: TGTGCCAGTAGTATGTGGGGGACGGGCACTGAAGCTTTCTTT; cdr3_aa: CASSMWGTGTEAFF
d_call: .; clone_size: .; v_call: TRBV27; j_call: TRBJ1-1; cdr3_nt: TGTGCCAGCAGCCCATCCAATATGAACACTGAAGCTTTCTTT; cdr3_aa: CASSPSNMNTEAFF
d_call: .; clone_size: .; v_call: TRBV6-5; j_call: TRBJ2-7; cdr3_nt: TGTGCCAGCAGTTACTCGAGGGCGGGTAACCCCTACGAGCAGTACTTC; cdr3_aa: CASSYSRAGNPYEQYF
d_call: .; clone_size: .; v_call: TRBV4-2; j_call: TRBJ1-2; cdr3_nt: TGTGCCAGCAGCCAAGATCGGGGCTTGGGAGGCTACACCTTC; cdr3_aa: CASSQDRGLGGYTF
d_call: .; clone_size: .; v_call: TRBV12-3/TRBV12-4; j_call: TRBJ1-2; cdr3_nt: TGTGCCAGCAGCGTTCGGAACTATGGCTACACCTTC; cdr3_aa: CASSVRNYGYTF
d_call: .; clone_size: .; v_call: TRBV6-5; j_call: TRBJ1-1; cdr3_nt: TGTGCCAGCAGGAAAGGGAGGGAGGTACCTGAAGCTTTCTTT; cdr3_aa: CASRKGREVPEAFF
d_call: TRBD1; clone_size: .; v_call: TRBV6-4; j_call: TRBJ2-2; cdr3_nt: TGTGCCAGCAGTGACTCTGGCAGTCGGACAGGTGAGTTCGGGGAGCTGTTTTTT; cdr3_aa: CASSDSGSRTGEFGELFF
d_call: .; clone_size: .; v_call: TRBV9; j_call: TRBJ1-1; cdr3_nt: TGTGCCAGCAGCGTAGACCATACTAGGCCAGCTTTCTTT; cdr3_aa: CASSVDHTRPAFF
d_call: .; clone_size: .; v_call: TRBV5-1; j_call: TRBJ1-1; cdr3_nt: TGCGCCAGCAGCTTGGTAGACGGGGGCGGCACTGAAGCTTTCTTT; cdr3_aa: CASSLVDGGGTEAFF
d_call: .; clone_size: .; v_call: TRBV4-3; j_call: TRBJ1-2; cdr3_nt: TGCGCCAGCAGCCAAGATGATCGGGGAGCAAACTATGGCTACACCTTC; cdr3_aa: CASSQDDRGANYGYTF
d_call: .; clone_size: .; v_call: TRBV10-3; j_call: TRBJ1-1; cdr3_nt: TGTGCCATCAGTGTACAGATGAACACTGAAGCTTTCTTT; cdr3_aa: CAISVQMNTEAFF
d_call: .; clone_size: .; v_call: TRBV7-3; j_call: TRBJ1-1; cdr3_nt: TGTGCCAGCAGCTCCACCCCGGGGAGTGAAGCTTTCTTT; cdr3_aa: CASSSTPGSEAFF
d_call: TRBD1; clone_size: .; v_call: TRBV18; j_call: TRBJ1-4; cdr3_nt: TGTGCCAGCTCACCTCCGGGACAGGGTAATGAAAAACTGTTTTTT; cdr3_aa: CASSPPGQGNEKLFF
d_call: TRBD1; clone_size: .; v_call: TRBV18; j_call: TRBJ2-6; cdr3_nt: TGTGCCAGCTCACCAATAGGGACAGATCCTACTGGGGCCAACGTCCTGACTTTC; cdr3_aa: CASSPIGTDPTGANVLTF
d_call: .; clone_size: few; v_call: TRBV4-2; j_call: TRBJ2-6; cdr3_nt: TGTGCCAGCAGCCAAGGACTACGCGGGTCTGCAGGGGCCAACGTCCTGACTTTC; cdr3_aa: CASSQGLRGSAGANVLTF
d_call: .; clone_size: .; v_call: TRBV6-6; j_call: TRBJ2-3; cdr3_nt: TGTGCCAGCAGTCCCACTAGGCAGGGCAATCGCGCAGATACGCAGTATTTT; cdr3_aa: CASSPTRQGNRADTQYF
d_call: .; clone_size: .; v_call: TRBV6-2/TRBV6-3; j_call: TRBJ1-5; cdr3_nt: TGTGCCAGCAGCTGGGGACAATATAGCAATCAGCCCCAGCATTTT; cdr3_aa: CASSWGQYSNQPQHF
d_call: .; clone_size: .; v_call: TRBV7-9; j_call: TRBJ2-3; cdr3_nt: TGTGCCAGCACCCGCACAGATACGCAGTATTTT; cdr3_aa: CASTRTDTQYF
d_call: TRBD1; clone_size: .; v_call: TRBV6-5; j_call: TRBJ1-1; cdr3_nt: TGTGCCACCCAGACAGGGGCAAGGACTGAAGCTTTCTTT; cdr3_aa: CATQTGARTEAFF
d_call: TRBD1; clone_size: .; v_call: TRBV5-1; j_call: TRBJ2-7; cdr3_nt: TGCGCCAGCAGCTTGGCTCCCGGGACAGCATCCTACGAGCAGTACTTC; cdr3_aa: CASSLAPGTASYEQYF
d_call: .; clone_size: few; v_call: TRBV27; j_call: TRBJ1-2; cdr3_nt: TGTGCCAGCAGTTCCCGACAGGATCCAAGCTATGGCTACACCTTC; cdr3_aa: CASSSRQDPSYGYTF
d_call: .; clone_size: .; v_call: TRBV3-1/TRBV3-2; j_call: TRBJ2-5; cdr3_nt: TGTGCCAGCAGCCAAGATTCGGGTAGCGGAGAGACCCAGTACTTC; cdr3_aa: CASSQDSGSGETQYF
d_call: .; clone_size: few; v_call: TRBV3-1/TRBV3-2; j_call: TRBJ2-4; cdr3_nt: TGTGCCAGCAGCCAAGCCGACTACGACGTGCTAGCCAAAAACATTCAGTACTTC; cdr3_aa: CASSQADYDVLAKNIQYF